This passage covers 29 T cell receptor beta chains from one sample sequenced in a study of cytomegalovirus exposure and HLA in healthy donors. The PCR employed 60 Vbeta primers together with 13 Jbeta primers. Clones were read by immunoSEQ multiplex PCR, and TCRdb kept only the in-frame ones, dropping some. This listing includes approximately 200,000 clones. The sequenced sample was PBMCs. The receptors come from a boy between 5 and 17 years old in good health and CMV-seronegative.

V usage is TRBV30 and J usage is TRBJ2-7; D is perhaps TRBD2 (6 bases). V was pared by 5 bases and J by 6 bases, with 14 bases between. The germline gives CDR1 GTSNPN, CDR2 SVGIG (reference sequence). The CDR3 is made up of 12 amino acids. The CDR3 here is CAWGPLGGEQYF. DNA for the CDR3: TGTGCCTGGGGACCGTTGGGGGGCGAGCAGTACTTC.

The rearrangement joins TRBV18 to TRBJ2-7, with TRBD2 as a possible D gene (5 bases). This CDR3 is built from 10 residues. From germline, CDR1 is KGHSH and CDR2 LQKENI. The V end lost 3 bases, the J end lost 10 bases, and 7 bases lay between the germline ends. CDR3 sequence: CASSPGVQYF. The DNA of the CDR3 is TGTGCCAGCTCACCGGGAGTCCAGTACTTC.

V gene TRBV27 combines with J gene TRBJ2-7; D is possibly TRBD2 (6 bases). V was shortened by 8 bases and J by 3 bases, with 20 bases between the two germline ends. CDR1 is MNHEY and CDR2 is SMNVEV in the germline V gene (reference sequence). The CDR3 extends over 15 amino acids. CDR3 in amino acids: CASRVTWGDLYEQYF. DNA for the CDR3: TGTGCCAGCCGCGTTACTTGGGGGGACCTCTACGAGCAGTACTTC.

The rearrangement links TRBV28 to TRBJ1-3, with D unresolved. With 3 bases removed from V and 0 bases from J, the gap between germline ends came to 6 bases. CDR3 length: 14 amino acids. Germline-derived CDR1 and CDR2 are MDHEN and SYDVKM. Here the CDR3 reads CASSLGSSGNTIYF. The DNA for the CDR3 is TGTGCCAGCAGTTTGGGGAGCTCTGGAAACACCATATATTTT. Together with reference TRBV28 and TRBJ1-3, the CDR3 gives the full variable domain: DVKVTQSSRYLVKRTGEKVFLECVQDMDHENMFWYRQDPGLGLRLIYFSYDVKMKEKGDIPEGYSVSREKKERFSLILESASTNQTSMYLCASSLGSSGNTIYFGEGSWLTVV.

The gene calls are TRBV5-1 and TRBJ1-4, with 9 bases aligning to TRBD1. V trimming: 2 bases; J trimming: 5 bases; junction bases outside the gene matches: 1. The germline V gene has CDR1 SGHRS and CDR2 YFSETQ. This CDR3 comprises 14 residues. In DNA, the CDR3 is TGCGCCAGCAGCTTCGGGACAGGGAATGAAAAACTGTTTTTT. Its translation: CASSFGTGNEKLFF.

This chain joins TRBV4-1 and TRBJ1-1, with D unclear. CDR1 and CDR2 from the germline V gene are MGHRA and YSYEKL. The V end was cut by 1 base, the J end by 3 bases, with 9 bases between. This CDR3 spans 14 amino acids. The CDR3 reads CASSQVGADTEAFF. The CDR3 DNA reads TGCGCCAGCAGCCAAGTTGGTGCGGACACTGAAGCTTTCTTT.

The rearrangement joins TRBV4-1 to TRBJ2-3; D might be TRBD2 (5 bases). CDR3 length equals 17 residues. CDR1 and CDR2 from the germline V gene are MGHRA and YSYEKL. The V and J ends lost 3 bases and 5 bases respectively, with 21 bases between them. CDR3 coding DNA: TGCGCCAGCAGCCAGTCCGGAGAGGCGCGGGTGGGAGATACGCAGTATTTT. It encodes CASSQSGEARVGDTQYF.

This sequence joins TRBV6-1 and TRBJ1-1; D perhaps matches TRBD1 (5 bases). Trimming stripped 8 bases from V and 2 bases from J, with 15 bases between. Germline V gene lookup returns CDR1 MNHNS and CDR2 SASEGT. The CDR3 loop spans 14 amino acids. Here the CDR3 DNA reads TGTGCCAGCTGGTCGATATGGACAAACACTGAAGCTTTCTTT. It is translated as CASWSIWTNTEAFF.

This chain links TRBV7-3 with TRBJ2-2; 7 positions agree with TRBD2. Germline V gene sequence: CDR1 SGHTA, CDR2 FQGTGA. The junction had 6 bases not matched to a gene; V was cut back by 4 bases and J by 7 bases. The CDR3 loop spans 14 amino acids. The CDR3 here is CASSSLRGVGELFF. The CDR3 coding sequence is TGTGCCAGCAGCTCACTACGGGGGGTCGGGGAGCTGTTTTTT.

The gene calls are TRBV6-5 and TRBJ2-1, with D perhaps matching TRBD1 (6 bases). CDR3 size: 16 residues. Per the germline V gene, CDR1 is MNHEY and CDR2 is SVGAGI. V lost 0 bases and J 9 bases, leaving 18 bases between the germline ends. The CDR3 region has the DNA TGTGCCAGCAGTTACTCGAATGGGGGCCGAGGGAGTGAGCAGTTCTTC. It specifies CASSYSNGGRGSEQFF.

The rearrangement links TRBV7-8 to TRBJ1-4; 12 bases agree with TRBD1. Trimming removed 1 base from V and 3 bases from J; junction bases left unmatched: 9. The CDR3 extends over 19 amino acids. CDR1 is SGHVS and CDR2 is FQNEAQ in the germline V gene. CDR3 amino acids: CASSLVQGTGGAPNEKLFF. Written as DNA, the CDR3 is TGTGCCAGCAGCTTAGTTCAAGGGACAGGGGGCGCCCCTAATGAAAAACTGTTTTTT.

The V call is TRBV5-1, the J call TRBJ1-4; 9 nucleotides align to TRBD1. Unmatched junction bases numbered 5, after V lost 0 bases and J lost 2 bases. CDR1 and CDR2 (germline): SGHRS, YFSETQ. CDR3 size: 17 residues. CDR3: CASSLGTGEVTNEKLFF. CDR3 in DNA: TGCGCCAGCAGCTTGGGGACAGGGGAAGTGACTAATGAAAAACTGTTTTTT.

The chain links TRBV6-1 to TRBJ2-7; perhaps TRBD1 as D (5 bases). The ends were cut back, 4 bases at V and 1 base at J, with 8 bases in the middle. CDR1 and CDR2 (germline): MNHNS, SASEGT. This CDR3 is 13 amino acids long. CDR3 loop: CASSGRQSYEQYF. Written as DNA, the CDR3 is TGTGCCAGCAGTGGGAGACAGTCCTACGAGCAGTACTTC.

The CDR3 nucleotides read TGTGCCAGCAGCCCTAAGACTATGAACACTGAAGCTTTCTTT. Protein sequence: CASSPKTMNTEAFF. The chain uses TRBV7-8 and TRBJ1-1, with D hard to call. This CDR3 spans 14 amino acids. The germline CDR1 and CDR2 sequences are SGHVS and FQNEAQ. Trimming took 5 bases from V and 0 from J, leaving 10 bases between them.

The rearrangement links TRBV30 to TRBJ2-1; D is ambiguous. Looked up from germline, CDR1 is GTSNPN and CDR2 is SVGIG (reference sequence). The germline V and J ends were trimmed by 0 bases and 4 bases, with 7 bases remaining between them. The CDR3 covers 13 residues. This CDR3 reads CAWSVTVYNEQFF. The CDR3 bases are TGTGCCTGGAGTGTAACAGTATACAATGAGCAGTTCTTC.

V gene TRBV5-4 combines with J gene TRBJ2-7; 10 bases map to TRBD1. V was clipped by 0 bases and J by 7 bases; unmatched bases: 10. Germline V CDR1 and CDR2: SGHNT, YYREEE (reference sequence). The CDR3 totals 16 residues. In DNA form, the CDR3 reads TGTGCCAGCAGCTTGGCTGGGGGACAGGGGTTAAGGGAGCAGTACTTC. Protein: CASSLAGGQGLREQYF. Full variable domain (outside the CDR3, taken from reference TRBV5-4 and TRBJ2-7): ETGVTQSPTHLIKTRGQQVTLRCSSQSGHNTVSWYQQALGQGPQFIFQYYREEENGRGNFPPRFSGLQFPNYSSELNVNALELDDSALYLCASSLAGGQGLREQYFGPGTRLTVT.

The rearrangement joins TRBV5-1 to TRBJ2-7, with 8 bases matching TRBD1. The V gene's germline CDR1 is SGHRS and CDR2 YFSETQ. Trimming cost V 0 bases and J 5 bases; bases outside gene matches: 7. CDR3 length: 15 residues. CDR3 sequence: CASSLDGQGADEQYF. CDR3 nucleotides: TGCGCCAGCAGCTTGGACGGCCAGGGGGCGGACGAGCAGTACTTC.

The chain employs TRBV30 and TRBJ1-5, with D perhaps TRBD1 (5 bases). CDR1 is GTSNPN and CDR2 is SVGIG in the germline V gene (reference sequence). V lost 3 bases and J 2 bases, leaving 14 bases between the germline ends. The CDR3 is 15 residues long. Written as DNA, the CDR3 is TGTGCCTGGAGGACCCGGGACTTAGGCAATCAGCCCCAGCATTTT. It yields the protein CAWRTRDLGNQPQHF.

The V gene is TRBV5-1, the J gene TRBJ1-2; possible D gene TRBD1, 6 bases. CDR3 length: 13 amino acids. The V and J ends lost 6 bases and 2 bases respectively, with 11 bases between them. CDR1 is SGHRS, CDR2 YFSETQ, per germline. CDR3 amino acids: CASTQTGNYGYTF. The CDR3 bases are TGCGCCAGCACCCAAACAGGGAACTATGGCTACACCTTC.

The V call is TRBV7-4, the J call TRBJ2-3, with a tentative D call TRBD1 (6 bases). Germline lookup yields CDR1 SGHVT and CDR2 SQSDAQ. The CDR3 loop spans 15 amino acids. V dropped 8 bases and J dropped 2 bases, with 17 bases sitting between them. CDR3 DNA: TGTGCCAGCGGACCCGGACAGCGAACCACAGATACGCAGTATTTT. This codes for CASGPGQRTTDTQYF.

The rearrangement links TRBV11-1 to TRBJ2-1, with 8 bases aligning to TRBD2. The germline V gene has CDR1 SGHAT and CDR2 FQDESV (reference sequence). The ends lost 5 bases at V and 0 bases at J; junction bases unmatched: 3. CDR3 length: 15 amino acids. The CDR3 DNA is TGTGCCAGCAGCATCCGGGGGGGCTCCTACAATGAGCAGTTCTTC. Protein product: CASSIRGGSYNEQFF.

V gene TRBV27 combines with J gene TRBJ1-5, with 8 bases lining up with TRBD1. The CDR3 runs 16 residues. Trimming at V came to 6 bases and at J to 1 base, leaving 8 bases not matched to a gene. Germline V gene lookup returns CDR1 MNHEY and CDR2 SMNVEV (reference sequence). CDR3 nucleotide sequence: TGTGCCAGCAGCGACAGGGGATTGATAAGCAATCAGCCCCAGCATTTT. It specifies CASSDRGLISNQPQHF.

The chain has TRBV18 and TRBJ2-2; 10 bases agree with TRBD2. The CDR3 sequence is 15 residues long. V lost 6 bases and J lost 4; bases outside the gene matches: 5. Germline V gives CDR1 KGHSH, CDR2 LQKENI. CDR3 coding DNA: TGTGCCAGCTCCCAAGGACTAGCGGTCACCGGGGAGCTGTTTTTT. Residues: CASSQGLAVTGELFF.

Points on this clone: Mismatch with germline at one junction end may stem from a read error. This rearrangement joins TRBV10-3 to TRBJ2-5; a possible D gene is TRBD2 (6 bases). The CDR3 is 13 amino acids. Germline V CDR1 and CDR2: ENHRY, SYGVKD. CDR3 sequence reads: CATTGGIQDTQYF. CDR3 nucleotide sequence: TGTGCCACCACGGGCGGGATACAAGATACCCAGTACTTC.

The chain carries TRBV6-6 and TRBJ2-5; 7 bases match TRBD2. CDR1 and CDR2 from the germline V gene are MNHNY and SVGAGI (reference sequence). V gave up 0 bases and J gave up 1 base; unmatched junction bases: 5. There are 16 residues in the CDR3. As DNA, the CDR3 is TGTGCCAGCAGTTACTCGATGGGACTAATCCAAGAGACCCAGTACTTC. It specifies CASSYSMGLIQETQYF.

V gene TRBV28 combines with J gene TRBJ1-5, with TRBD1 matching 7 bases. This CDR3 region has 15 residues. The V segment lost 2 bases and the J segment 7 bases; nucleotides outside the gene matches: 8. The V gene's germline CDR1 is MDHEN and CDR2 SYDVKM. CDR3 in amino acids: CASSLDSQGGQPQHF. CDR3 nucleotide sequence: TGTGCCAGCAGTTTAGACAGCCAAGGGGGCCAGCCCCAGCATTTT.

The V gene is TRBV11-2, the J gene TRBJ2-5; 11 bases match TRBD2. The CDR3 loop spans 17 amino acids. The germline V gene encodes CDR1 SGHAT and CDR2 FQNNGV. V shed 6 bases, J shed 2 bases, and the junction held 11 bases outside the gene matches. CDR3: CASRLPYPSGGQETQYF. The CDR3 DNA sequence: TGTGCCAGCAGACTCCCCTACCCTAGCGGGGGGCAAGAGACCCAGTACTTC.

This chain links TRBV7-2 with TRBJ1-1; D may be TRBD1 (6 bases). The CDR3 runs to 12 residues. V dropped 5 bases and J dropped 9 bases, with 13 bases sitting between them. CDR1 SGHTA and CDR2 FQGNSA come from the germline V gene. CDR3: CASSPRTAKAFF. For the CDR3, the DNA is TGTGCCAGCAGCCCACGGACAGCTAAAGCTTTCTTT.

V gene TRBV30 combines with J gene TRBJ1-5; D ambiguous. Trimming cost V 5 bases and J 4 bases, with 12 bases left between them. Germline loops: CDR1 GTSNPN, CDR2 SVGIG (reference sequence). The length of the CDR3 is 13 residues. CDR3 nucleotide sequence: TGTGCCTGGGGATTGGCGGGGAATCAGCCCCAGCATTTT. Its translation: CAWGLAGNQPQHF.